The 11 T cell receptor beta chains below all came from one sample that was sequenced in a study of T-cell reconstitution after alpha-beta-depleted transplantation in children. Preparation of the TCRbeta library used unique molecular identifiers. TCRdb ran MiXCR on the PCR reads and lists one entry per CDR3 protein. The sample consists of around 440,000 distinct CDR3 sequences, approximately 10% of them appearing once. The sequenced sample was PBMCs, obtained before TCRalphabeta/CD19-depleted stem cell transplant. All receptors come from a child younger than 10 with inherited bone marrow failure, due to receive a stem cell transplant.

This clonotype has a count of ten or more. This chain links TRBV19 with TRBJ1-1; D gene uncertain. The CDR3 has 15 amino acids. Trimming pared 5 bases from V and 2 bases from J, leaving 15 bases between. CDR1 and CDR2 (germline): LNHDA, SQIVND (reference sequence). The DNA for the CDR3 is TGTGCCAGTAGTTTTAGGGTCGGAGCAAACACTGAAGCTTTCTTT. The encoded protein is CASSFRVGANTEAFF.

This clonotype showed up many times. V is TRBV2 and J is TRBJ1-1; D is undetermined. The CDR3 covers 11 residues. The germline CDR1 and CDR2 sequences are SNHLY and FYNNEI. Trimming took off 3 bases at V and 11 bases at J, with 10 bases between the two ends. CDR3 amino acids: CASSEDLEAFF. The CDR3 bases are TGTGCCAGCAGTGAGGACCTCGAGGCTTTCTTT.

This clonotype was seen repeatedly, ten times or more. J is TRBJ2-5 and V is TRBV4-3; TRBD1 or TRBD2 may be the D gene (5 bases each). The CDR3 length is 15 residues. Trimming removed 1 base from V and 1 base from J, with 10 bases in between. The germline V gene encodes CDR1 LGHNA and CDR2 YSLEER. Here the CDR3 reads CASSQAGQGQETQYF. Written as DNA, the CDR3 is TGCGCCAGCAGCCAAGCGGGGCAGGGCCAAGAGACCCAGTACTTC.

Only a few counts were recorded for this clonotype. The junction departs from germline at one end; a sequencing error may be responsible. The chain links TRBV6-5 to TRBJ1-6; maybe TRBD1 (5 bases). The CDR3 extends over 17 amino acids. Per germline, CDR1 MNHEY and CDR2 SVGAGI. In DNA, the CDR3 is TGTGCCAGCACTTACGCAGGGCTAAGCTCCTATAATTCACCCCTCCACTTT. Translating gives CASTYAGLSSYNSPLHF.

V is TRBV4-2 and J is TRBJ2-3, with D unclear. Trimming took off 4 bases at V and 0 bases at J, with 20 bases between the two ends. The CDR3 totals 18 residues. Germline CDR1 reads LGHNA; CDR2 reads YNFKEQ. Here the CDR3 DNA reads TGTGCCAGCAGCCCCGATGGGTTTAGGATTTCTAGCACAGATACGCAGTATTTT. Its protein product is CASSPDGFRISSTDTQYF.

Concerning this clonotype: A read error may explain this, as a much larger clone is one base away. V and J are TRBV27 and TRBJ2-1; either TRBD1 or TRBD2 may supply D (5 bases each). This CDR3 spans 15 amino acids. Germline V gives CDR1 MNHEY, CDR2 SMNVEV (reference sequence). V was pared by 7 bases and J by 4 bases, with 17 bases between. Here the CDR3 reads CASNPGTGPYNEQFF. The CDR3 coding sequence is TGTGCCAGCAATCCCGGGACGGGGCCATACAATGAGCAGTTCTTC.

This clonotype was detected ten times or more. The chain uses TRBV7-9 and TRBJ1-1; D unresolved. Germline V gene lookup returns CDR1 SEHNR and CDR2 FQNEAQ (reference sequence). The V gene lost 5 bases and the J gene lost 4 bases, with 14 bases spanning the gap. The CDR3 totals 14 residues. The DNA of the CDR3 is TGTGCCAGCAGCCGCCTACCTAGAGGCACTGAAGCTTTCTTT. Protein product: CASSRLPRGTEAFF. The whole variable domain, filled in from reference TRBV7-9 and TRBJ1-1, reads DTGVSQNPRHKITKRGQNVTFRCDPISEHNRLYWYRQTLGQGPEFLTYFQNEAQLEKSRLLSDRFSAERPKGSFSTLEIQRTEQGDSAMYLCASSRLPRGTEAFFGQGTRLTVV.

In this sample, this clonotype turned up many times. The chain has TRBV7-2 and TRBJ2-7; the D is unclear. The CDR3 contains 15 residues. The V end lost 3 bases, the J end lost 3 bases, and 15 bases lay between the germline ends. Per germline, CDR1 SGHTA and CDR2 FQGNSA. The CDR3 DNA is TGTGCCAGCAGCTTCATACAGAGTCCTAGCTACGAGCAGTACTTC. It specifies CASSFIQSPSYEQYF. The whole variable domain, filled in from reference TRBV7-2 and TRBJ2-7, reads GAGVSQSPSNKVTEKGKDVELRCDPISGHTALYWYRQSLGQGLEFLIYFQGNSAPDKSGLPSDRFSAERTGGSVSTLTIQRTQQEDSAVYLCASSFIQSPSYEQYFGPGTRLTVT.

Ten or more counts support this clonotype. This chain uses TRBV25-1 with TRBJ1-2; weak D call: TRBD1 (5 bases). The CDR3 consists of 11 residues. Trimming shortened V by 0 bases and J by 10 bases, and 6 bases separated the two germline ends. Germline loops: CDR1 MGHDK, CDR2 SYGVNS. CDR3 in DNA: TGTGCCAGCAGTGAATATGGGGCCTACACCTTC. It specifies CASSEYGAYTF.

A word on this clonotype: A much larger clonotype is one base distant, so this may be a read error. The chain carries TRBV5-1 and TRBJ2-3; 7 bases match TRBD1. The J segment lost 7 bases and the V segment lost 4 bases, leaving 21 bases of the junction unmatched. The germline CDR1 and CDR2 sequences are SGHRS and YFSETQ. This CDR3 region has 18 residues. CDR3 in amino acids: CASSTGQAYWTGAHTQYF. CDR3 nucleotide sequence: TGCGCCAGCAGCACCGGACAGGCGTACTGGACTGGGGCACATACGCAGTATTTT. Full variable domain (outside the CDR3, taken from reference TRBV5-1 and TRBJ2-3): KAGVTQTPRYLIKTRGQQVTLSCSPISGHRSVSWYQQTPGQGLQFLFEYFSETQRNKGNFPGRFSGRQFSNSRSEMNVSTLELGDSALYLCASSTGQAYWTGAHTQYFGPGTRLTVL.

This clonotype was seen at least ten times. The gene calls are TRBV5-1 and TRBJ1-1, with no clear D. The V gene lost 5 bases and the J gene lost 2 bases, with 13 bases spanning the gap. Germline V gene sequence: CDR1 SGHRS, CDR2 YFSETQ. The CDR3 contains 14 residues. The CDR3 region is CASRVSDGNTEAFF. CDR3 sequence (DNA): TGCGCCAGCAGGGTAAGCGACGGAAACACTGAAGCTTTCTTT.